The sequence of this T cell receptor (beta chain) was determined in a study of cytomegalovirus exposure and HLA in healthy donors. The PCR ran on 60 Vbeta and 13 Jbeta primers. Some clones are missing from TCRdb's copy, which holds only in-frame ones; the method was immunoSEQ multiplex PCR. The sample consists of 65,000 to 90,000 clones, around 84% of them appearing once. This clone was detected only once. Its antigen is currently unknown. The CDR3 is made up of 15 amino acids. With 4 bases clipped from V and 1 base from J, the junction kept 6 bases outside the gene matches. Germline CDR1 is MNHNS and CDR2 is SASEGT. Study conclusions and caveats: Later analysis showed TCR association rates varying by HLA locus, highest for DRB1 and lowest for HLA-C. An analysis was carried out at a later point. It showed that HLA-associated TCR beta chains were more clonally expanded than equally common non-associated chains.

Sequenced input: PBMCs. The receptor was derived from a woman aged 40 to 50 in good health and CMV-seropositive. The chain links TRBV6-1 to TRBJ1-2; TRBD1 matches at 7 bases. CDR3 nucleotide sequence: TGTGCCAGCAGTGCAGGACAGGTGATTAACTATGGCTACACCTTC. This translates into CASSAGQVINYGYTF.